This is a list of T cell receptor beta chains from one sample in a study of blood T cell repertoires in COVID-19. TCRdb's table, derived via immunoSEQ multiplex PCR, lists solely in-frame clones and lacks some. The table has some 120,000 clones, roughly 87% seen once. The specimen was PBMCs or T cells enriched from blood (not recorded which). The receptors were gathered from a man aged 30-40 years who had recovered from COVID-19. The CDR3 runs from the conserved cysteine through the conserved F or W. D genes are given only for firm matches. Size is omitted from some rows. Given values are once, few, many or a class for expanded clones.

CDR3 protein: CASSPRDRGRNNYGYTF
CDR3 DNA: TGTGCCAGCAGCCCCCGGGACAGGGGGCGCAACAACTATGGCTACACCTTC
D gene: TRBD1
V gene: TRBV14
J gene: TRBJ1-2
clone size: .

CDR3 protein: CASTQAKGNSPLHF
CDR3 DNA: TGTGCCAGCACCCAGGCTAAGGGGAATTCACCCCTCCACTTT
D gene: .
V gene: TRBV19
J gene: TRBJ1-6
clone size: .

CDR3 protein: CASSPSWGNSPLHF
CDR3 DNA: TGTGCCAGCAGCCCGAGCTGGGGCAATTCACCCCTCCACTTT
D gene: .
V gene: TRBV7-6
J gene: TRBJ1-6
clone size: once

CDR3 protein: CASSRDRGQYNSPLHF
CDR3 DNA: TGTGCCAGCAGCCGGGACAGGGGGCAATATAATTCACCCCTCCACTTT
D gene: TRBD1
V gene: TRBV3-1/TRBV3-2
J gene: TRBJ1-6
clone size: .

CDR3 protein: CASSRLVGQRNSPLHF
CDR3 DNA: TGTGCCAGTAGTCGCCTAGTGGGACAGAGGAATTCACCCCTCCACTTT
D gene: TRBD1
V gene: TRBV19
J gene: TRBJ1-6
clone size: .

CDR3 protein: CASTRGGRLGAFF
CDR3 DNA: TGTGCCAGCACCCGGGGGGGCAGGCTAGGAGCTTTCTTT
D gene: .
V gene: TRBV12-3/TRBV12-4
J gene: TRBJ1-1
clone size: once

CDR3 protein: CASSESWQGNTEAFF
CDR3 DNA: TGTGCCAGCAGTGAATCATGGCAGGGAAACACTGAAGCTTTCTTT
D gene: .
V gene: TRBV25-1
J gene: TRBJ1-1
clone size: .

CDR3 protein: CASSVGQGGEQYF
CDR3 DNA: TGTGCCAGCAGCGTCGGACAGGGTGGGGAGCAGTACTTC
D gene: TRBD1
V gene: TRBV9
J gene: TRBJ2-7
clone size: large

CDR3 protein: CASSHEGTRNQPQHF
CDR3 DNA: TGTGCCAGTAGCCATGAAGGGACACGAAATCAGCCCCAGCATTTT
D gene: .
V gene: TRBV19
J gene: TRBJ1-5
clone size: .

CDR3 protein: CASSLPGVYNEQFF
CDR3 DNA: TGTGCCAGCAGCTTACCGGGAGTCTACAATGAGCAGTTCTTC
D gene: .
V gene: TRBV7-2
J gene: TRBJ2-1
clone size: .

CDR3 protein: CASSEERAGSYNEQFF
CDR3 DNA: TGTGCCAGCAGTGAGGAGCGGGCTGGTTCCTACAATGAGCAGTTCTTC
D gene: .
V gene: TRBV6-1
J gene: TRBJ2-1
clone size: .

CDR3 protein: CASSPSTVASVIGQYF
CDR3 DNA: TGTGCCAGCAGTCCCTCCACCGTGGCCAGCGTTATCGGGCAGTACTTC
D gene: .
V gene: TRBV27
J gene: TRBJ2-7
clone size: .

CDR3 protein: CASSLAGAGDTQYF
CDR3 DNA: TGTGCCAGCAGCCTAGCGGGAGCGGGGGATACGCAGTATTTT
D gene: TRBD2
V gene: TRBV5-4
J gene: TRBJ2-3
clone size: .

CDR3 protein: CASSPPGTGSSANNQPQHF
CDR3 DNA: TGTGCCAGCTCACCACCGGGGACAGGGAGTTCGGCCAACAATCAGCCCCAGCATTTT
D gene: TRBD1
V gene: TRBV18
J gene: TRBJ1-5
clone size: few

CDR3 protein: CASSSSGTGLGTGELFF
CDR3 DNA: TGTGCCAGTAGTTCTTCTGGGACAGGGCTTGGCACCGGGGAGCTGTTTTTT
D gene: TRBD1
V gene: TRBV19
J gene: TRBJ2-2
clone size: .

CDR3 protein: CASSASTGRGQPQHF
CDR3 DNA: TGTGCCAGCAGCGCCAGTACAGGGCGAGGGCAGCCCCAGCATTTT
D gene: .
V gene: TRBV9
J gene: TRBJ1-5
clone size: .

CDR3 protein: CASRDSYSYGYTF
CDR3 DNA: TGTGCCAGCAGGGACAGCTATAGCTATGGCTACACCTTC
D gene: .
V gene: TRBV9
J gene: TRBJ1-2
clone size: .

CDR3 protein: CASSPSGRGYEQYF
CDR3 DNA: TGTGCCAGCAGCCCTAGCGGGAGGGGATACGAGCAGTACTTC
D gene: TRBD2
V gene: TRBV11-3
J gene: TRBJ2-7
clone size: .

CDR3 protein: CASRIHGGNTEAFF
CDR3 DNA: TGTGCCAGCAGAATCCACGGGGGGAACACTGAAGCTTTCTTT
D gene: .
V gene: TRBV6-4
J gene: TRBJ1-1
clone size: .

CDR3 protein: CASKASGIGEQFF
CDR3 DNA: TGTGCCAGCAAAGCTAGCGGGATAGGGGAGCAGTTCTTC
D gene: TRBD2
V gene: TRBV12-3/TRBV12-4
J gene: TRBJ2-1
clone size: .

CDR3 protein: CASSLYSNYGYTF
CDR3 DNA: TGTGCCAGCAGCTTGTACTCTAACTATGGCTACACCTTC
D gene: .
V gene: TRBV5-4
J gene: TRBJ1-2
clone size: .

CDR3 protein: CASSTTSGSYEQYF
CDR3 DNA: TGTGCCAGTAGCACGACTAGCGGGAGCTACGAGCAGTACTTC
D gene: TRBD2
V gene: TRBV19
J gene: TRBJ2-7
clone size: .

CDR3 protein: CASTQGADTEAFF
CDR3 DNA: TGTGCCAGTACGCAGGGGGCGGACACTGAAGCTTTCTTT
D gene: TRBD1
V gene: TRBV2
J gene: TRBJ1-1
clone size: .

CDR3 protein: CASSVNPQSTDTQYF
CDR3 DNA: TGTGCCAGCAGCGTAAATCCGCAGAGCACAGATACGCAGTATTTT
D gene: .
V gene: TRBV9
J gene: TRBJ2-3
clone size: .

CDR3 protein: CASSLDGGTEAFF
CDR3 DNA: TGTGCCAGCAGCCTAGACGGGGGGACTGAAGCTTTCTTT
D gene: .
V gene: TRBV7-2
J gene: TRBJ1-1
clone size: .